Below, 5 T cell receptor beta chains from the same sample are listed, as sequenced in a study of STAT5B mutations in CD4+ large granular lymphocyte leukemia. Method: immunoSEQ multiplex PCR; TCRdb's copy keeps in-frame clones and lacks some. There are around 35,000 clones in the sample; around 67% occur only once, and around 2% lies in the top ten. Material for sequencing was CD4+ T cells from blood buffy coats. Receptors originate from a human donor in good health.

The rearrangement uses TRBV10-3 and TRBJ1-2, with D possibly being TRBD1 (6 bases). V gave up 4 bases and J gave up 8 bases, with 11 bases separating them. Looked up from germline, CDR1 is ENHRY and CDR2 is SYGVKD. The CDR3 spans 12 residues. In DNA, the CDR3 is TGTGCCATCAGTGCAGCAGGGGACGGCTACACCTTC. Protein sequence: CAISAAGDGYTF.

V gene TRBV5-4 combines with J gene TRBJ1-6; 8 nucleotides line up with TRBD1. The germline V gene has CDR1 SGHNT and CDR2 YYREEE (reference sequence). Unmatched junction bases numbered 3, after V lost 4 bases and J lost 6 bases. The length of the CDR3 is 14 residues. Here the CDR3 reads CASSQDRGNSPLHF. The DNA of the CDR3 is TGTGCCAGCAGCCAAGACAGGGGTAATTCACCCCTCCACTTT.

This clone was observed once. The chain employs TRBV18 and TRBJ1-3; D gene uncertain. This CDR3 is 16 amino acids long. From germline, CDR1 is KGHSH and CDR2 LQKENI. The ends were cut back, 0 bases at V and 0 bases at J, with 9 bases in the middle. The CDR3 region is CASSPPNGHSGNTIYF. CDR3 DNA: TGTGCCAGCTCACCACCGAACGGCCACTCTGGAAACACCATATATTTT.

The chain recombines TRBV5-1 with TRBJ1-2; D not certain. Germline loops: CDR1 SGHRS, CDR2 YFSETQ. Trimming took off 0 bases at V and 3 bases at J, with 9 bases between the two ends. This CDR3 is built from 14 residues. CDR3 region: CASSLGDVDYGYTF. The CDR3 DNA reads as TGCGCCAGCAGCTTGGGGGATGTAGACTATGGCTACACCTTC.

This clone was counted a few times. The rearrangement uses TRBV27 and TRBJ1-5; a weak D match, TRBD1 (5 bases). Between the trimmed V and J ends, which lost 3 bases and 9 bases, there was a span of 15 bases. The CDR3 extends over 14 amino acids. Germline V CDR1 and CDR2: MNHEY, SMNVEV (reference sequence). This CDR3 is CASSFRGDSRPQHF. CDR3 DNA sequence: TGTGCCAGCAGTTTCCGCGGGGACTCTAGGCCCCAGCATTTT.